A single sample gave rise to the 23 T cell receptor beta chains below, sequenced in a study of T cells in Graves' hyperthyroidism and ophthalmopathy. Authors of the study amplified TCR beta CDR3 regions from RNA transcripts. The HTBI set primed first-round TCR CDR3 RT-PCR. TCRdb fed the multiplex PCR reads into MiXCR, producing one record per CDR3 protein. The sample lists under 500,000 distinct CDR3 sequences, about 14% occurring once. The source material was blood. The receptors derive from a man in his fifties or sixties with Graves' ophthalmopathy.

As regards this clonotype: One junction end disagrees with the germline gene, perhaps due to a read error. The rearrangement joins TRBV27 to TRBJ2-1, with unresolved D. The CDR3 is 15 residues long. Germline V gene lookup returns CDR1 MNHEY and CDR2 SMNVEV (reference sequence). This CDR3 reads CATSRVGTSYNEQSF. The CDR3 DNA reads as TGTGCCACCAGTCGGGTCGGTACGTCCTACAATGAGCAGTCCTTC.

The chain joins TRBV6-2 or TRBV6-3 to TRBJ2-7; 13 nucleotides agree with TRBD2. V trimming: 7 bases; J trimming: 3 bases; junction bases outside the gene matches: 15. CDR1 and CDR2 (germline): MNHEY, SVGEGT. The CDR3 spans 18 residues. The CDR3 coding sequence is TGTGCCAGCACCTTCAGGGGGACTAGCGGGACTGCTTTCTACGAGCAGTACTTC. It yields the protein CASTFRGTSGTAFYEQYF.

The gene calls are TRBV27 and TRBJ2-1, with unresolved D. Germline V gene data show CDR1 as MNHEY and CDR2 as SMNVEV (reference sequence). This CDR3 region has 18 residues. Deletions cut 2 bases from V and 5 bases from J, with 22 bases between. The DNA of the CDR3 is TGTGCCAGCAGTTTACCCTGTTGCGTGAGCGTGAAGAACAATGAGCAGTTCTTC. This sequence encodes CASSLPCCVSVKNNEQFF.

Many counts were recorded for this clonotype. V and J are TRBV12-3 or TRBV12-4 and TRBJ1-2; TRBD1 might be the D (6 bases). The CDR3 totals 13 residues. The V end was cut by 2 bases, the J end by 8 bases, with 12 bases between. Here the CDR3 reads CASSLLRGVGYTF. The CDR3 DNA is TGTGCCAGCAGTTTACTCAGGGGCGTGGGCTACACCTTC.

The table lists this clonotype with many counts. The CDR3 DNA sequence: TGTGCCAGCAGCGTCTCGGGAGCTGGAAACACCATATATTTT. Its protein is CASSVSGAGNTIYF. The chain has TRBV28 and TRBJ1-3; no definite D call. The CDR3 has 14 residues. Germline assignment: CDR1 MDHEN and CDR2 SYDVKM. V was shortened by 6 bases and J by 2 bases, with 11 bases between the two germline ends.

This clonotype was seen ten or more times. The J gene is TRBJ2-7, the V gene TRBV3-1; maybe TRBD2 (5 bases). This CDR3 spans 16 amino acids. CDR1 and CDR2 from the germline V gene are LGHDT and YNNKEL (reference sequence). The V and J ends lost 0 bases and 2 bases respectively, with 14 bases between them. CDR3 sequence (DNA): TGTGCCAGCAGCCAAGAGCATTGGGAGCCCGCCTACGAGCAGTACTTC. Its protein product is CASSQEHWEPAYEQYF.

This clonotype was recorded at least ten times. This chain connects TRBV6-1 to TRBJ2-7; 11 nucleotides match TRBD2. The CDR3 runs 15 residues. The V and J ends lost 4 bases and 4 bases, in that order; junction bases with no gene match: 6. Germline CDR1 MNHNS, CDR2 SASEGT. The CDR3 protein is CASSGRLAGNYEQYF. CDR3 bases: TGTGCCAGCAGTGGCAGACTAGCGGGAAATTACGAGCAGTACTTC.

In this sample, this clonotype turned up a few times. The chain couples TRBV29-1 to TRBJ2-7, with D perhaps given as TRBD1 or TRBD2 (5 bases each). The CDR3 sequence is 15 residues long. V lost 1 base to trimming and J lost 3 bases, with 16 bases between them. Germline CDR1 and CDR2: SQVTM and ANQGSEA. The CDR3 DNA is TGCAGCGTTGAAGTCCTCCGGGACGTATACTACGAGCAGTACTTC. It is translated as CSVEVLRDVYYEQYF.

The chain employs TRBV11-2 and TRBJ2-1, with D perhaps given as TRBD1 or TRBD2 (5 bases each). With 1 base removed from V and 8 bases from J, the gap between germline ends came to 18 bases. Germline loops: CDR1 SGHAT, CDR2 FQNNGV. The CDR3 contains 16 residues. CDR3 nucleotides: TGTGCCAGCAGCTTAGGGTCTCGGGGCTTAGCCTATGAGCAGTTCTTC. Translating it yields CASSLGSRGLAYEQFF.

This clonotype has at least ten counts. This rearrangement joins TRBV5-1 to TRBJ2-3, with TRBD2 matching 8 bases. This CDR3 is built from 19 residues. The V and J ends lost 3 bases and 1 base, in that order; junction bases with no gene match: 16. The V gene's germline CDR1 is SGHRS and CDR2 YFSETQ. In DNA form, the CDR3 reads TGCGCCAGCAGCTCCAGGGGAGGGTCGAGCGGGAGCGGCACAGATACGCAGTATTTT. Translated: CASSSRGGSSGSGTDTQYF.

This clonotype showed up many times. The V call is TRBV20-1, the J call TRBJ2-5; 7 bases fit TRBD2. The CDR3 is 14 amino acids. Per germline, CDR1 DFQATT and CDR2 SNEGSKA (reference sequence). V gave up 6 bases and J gave up 2 bases; unmatched junction bases: 9. CDR3 loop: CSANSPRGQETQYF. The CDR3, as DNA: TGCAGTGCCAACTCTCCGCGGGGGCAAGAGACCCAGTACTTC.

This clonotype has just a few counts. V is TRBV7-8 and J is TRBJ2-7, with D uncertain. The V end lost 6 bases, the J end lost 6 bases, and 24 bases lay between the germline ends. The CDR3 consists of 16 residues. Per the germline V gene, CDR1 is SGHVS and CDR2 is FQNEAQ. The CDR3 DNA sequence: TGTGCCAGCAGTACAAACACCGGGTCCTATTTTGCCGAGCAGTACTTC. It translates to CASSTNTGSYFAEQYF.

The CDR3 nucleotides are TGTGCCAGCAGTAATAGACTAGCGGGAGGGCCTAATACGCAGTATTTT. Protein product: CASSNRLAGGPNTQYF. This chain joins TRBV28 and TRBJ2-3, with 14 bases matching TRBD2. J was trimmed by 7 bases and V by 5 bases; bases with no gene match: 8. The CDR3 sequence is 16 residues long. Germline loops: CDR1 MDHEN, CDR2 SYDVKM. The complete variable domain, with remaining parts taken from reference TRBV28 and TRBJ2-3, reads DVKVTQSSRYLVKRTGEKVFLECVQDMDHENMFWYRQDPGLGLRLIYFSYDVKMKEKGDIPEGYSVSREKKERFSLILESASTNQTSMYLCASSNRLAGGPNTQYFGPGTRLTVL.

The rearrangement uses TRBV6-2 or TRBV6-3 and TRBJ1-5; 7 positions match TRBD1. The length of the CDR3 is 15 residues. Germline V gene data show CDR1 as MNHEY and CDR2 as SVGEGT. After removal of 8 bases from V and 2 bases from J, the junction contained 9 bases not matched to a gene. The CDR3 coding sequence is TGTGCCAGCCAGGGGGAGAGGGGTGGCAATCAGCCCCAGCATTTT. It codes for CASQGERGGNQPQHF.

Comments on this clonotype: A much larger clone differs by one base, so this may be a read error. The V gene is TRBV13, the J gene TRBJ2-1; 8 positions agree with TRBD1. The CDR3 loop spans 15 amino acids. V trimming: 1 base; J trimming: 10 bases; junction bases outside the gene matches: 9. The V gene's germline CDR1 is PRHDT and CDR2 FYEKMQ (reference sequence). The DNA for the CDR3 is TGTGCCAGCAGCTTAGCCTCCAGGGGGCTCAACGAGCAGTTCTTC. Its protein product is CASSLASRGLNEQFF. Looking up the rest from reference TRBV13 and TRBJ2-1 gives the full variable domain: AAGVIQSPRHLIKEKRETATLKCYPIPRHDTVYWYQQGPGQDPQFLISFYEKMQSDKGSIPDRFSAQQFSDYHSELNMSSLELGDSALYFCASSLASRGLNEQFFGPGTRLTVL.

This clonotype was seen at least ten times. The chain is built from TRBV12-3 or TRBV12-4 and TRBJ1-2; D gene ambiguous. The CDR3 runs to 14 residues. Trimming pared 5 bases from V and 7 bases from J, leaving 17 bases between. The CDR3 spells CASSMAATLLGYTF. The CDR3 bases are TGTGCCAGCAGTATGGCCGCGACGCTTCTTGGCTACACCTTC.

In this sample, this clonotype turned up a few times. The chain uses TRBV6-1 and TRBJ2-3; 7 bases align to TRBD2. J gave up 5 bases and V 5 bases, and 4 bases lay outside the gene matches. The germline CDR1 and CDR2 sequences are MNHNS and SASEGT. The CDR3 spans 13 residues. CDR3 DNA: TGTGCCAGCAGTAGGACTAGAGTAGATACGCAGTATTTT. Encoded protein: CASSRTRVDTQYF.

The sample holds a few counts of this clonotype. The rearrangement links TRBV12-3 or TRBV12-4 to TRBJ1-5, with D maybe TRBD1 (6 bases). The CDR3 is 17 residues long. V lost 3 bases, J lost 2 bases, and 17 bases lay in between. CDR3 protein: CASSFQGSLMGNQPQHF. In DNA, the CDR3 is TGTGCCAGCAGTTTCCAGGGGAGTCTTATGGGCAATCAGCCCCAGCATTTT.

The CDR3 bases are TGCAGCGTTGAAGACAGGGCCTCCTACGAGCAGTACTTC. Translation gives CSVEDRASYEQYF. The chain recombines TRBV29-1 with TRBJ2-7, with D maybe TRBD1 (5 bases). Germline values: CDR1 SQVTM, CDR2 ANQGSEA. The V and J ends lost 0 bases and 0 bases respectively, with 6 bases between them. The CDR3 runs to 13 residues.

This clonotype was counted at least ten times. The rearrangement links TRBV20-1 to TRBJ2-3; D is perhaps TRBD1 (6 bases). The CDR3 runs to 13 residues. V shed 3 bases and J shed 1 base, with 8 bases lying between them. Germline values: CDR1 DFQATT, CDR2 SNEGSKA (reference sequence). The CDR3 spells CSARAGGTDTQYF. As DNA, the CDR3 is TGCAGTGCTAGGGCAGGGGGCACAGATACGCAGTATTTT.

The chain employs TRBV20-1 and TRBJ2-7; D is perhaps TRBD1 (7 bases). The CDR3 sequence is 14 residues long. The V end was cut by 5 bases, the J end by 6 bases, with 20 bases between. Per the germline V gene, CDR1 is DFQATT and CDR2 is SNEGSKA (reference sequence). The CDR3 DNA sequence: TGCAGTGCTCGGGGGCCGACAGGGTCAGGCGAGCAGTACTTC. Translation gives CSARGPTGSGEQYF.

The sample holds many counts of this clonotype. The CDR3 bases are TGCGCCAGCAGAGCGGGAGACTACAATGAGCAGTTCTTC. Protein product: CASRAGDYNEQFF. The V call is TRBV5-1, the J call TRBJ2-1, with 8 nucleotides matching TRBD2. The CDR3 sequence is 13 residues long. CDR1 SGHRS and CDR2 YFSETQ come from the germline V gene. The trim removed 5 bases at V and 3 bases at J, leaving 1 base unmatched.

Many counts were recorded for this clonotype. The chain is built from TRBV24-1 and TRBJ2-1; D could derive from TRBD1 or TRBD2 (6 bases each). The CDR3 is made up of 12 amino acids. V was clipped by 5 bases and J by 8 bases, with 9 bases between them. Germline V gene lookup returns CDR1 KGHDR and CDR2 SFDVKD. The CDR3 coding sequence is TGTGCCACCAGTGCAGGGGAGGATGAGCAGTTCTTC. Translating it yields CATSAGEDEQFF.